This T cell receptor beta chain was found in a study of T-cell memory formation after mild COVID-19. From the 5' RACE reads, TCRdb called clonotypes with MiXCR, one entry per CDR3 protein. The table records around 250,000 distinct CDR3 sequences, approximately 10% of them present only once. This clonotype has a handful of counts. Its antigen is unknown. Findings and limits, study-wide: Certain responding clones were present in pre-infection memory, suggesting participation of cross-reactive memory.

Trimming took off 0 bases at V and 7 bases at J, with 8 bases between the two ends. This CDR3 is 13 amino acids long. CDR1 SGHRS and CDR2 YFSETQ come from the germline V gene. The V and J genes are TRBV5-1 and TRBJ2-1, with D unresolved. Source material: PBMCs or a T cell subset sorted from them (not recorded which). The sequence came from a man younger than 35 who had mild COVID-19 (a few samples of this study predate the infection). Cell type and time point are not known. CDR3 loop: CASSLAHRNEQFF. The CDR3 DNA reads as TGCGCCAGCAGCTTGGCCCACAGAAATGAGCAGTTCTTC.